These 5 T cell receptor beta chains were all obtained from the same sample, sequenced in a study of blood T cells in healthy people across ages. The authors ran a second PCR of roughly 7 to 11 cycles using a sample-barcoded 5' primer and a J-beta primer mix. MiXCR, run by TCRdb on the 5' RACE reads, gives a single entry per CDR3 protein. The profile shows 870,000 or so distinct CDR3 sequences, about 30% of them singletons. Sequencing input: blood. The receptors shown here come from an elderly woman in good health.

There are many counts of this clonotype. The chain couples TRBV5-1 to TRBJ1-5; 7 bases fit TRBD1. V trimming: 0 bases; J trimming: 5 bases; junction bases outside the gene matches: 5. The CDR3 has 15 residues. Germline assignment: CDR1 SGHRS and CDR2 YFSETQ. The CDR3 bases are TGCGCCAGCAGCTTGGTAGGAGGGGGCGATCAGCCCCAGCATTTT. It translates to CASSLVGGGDQPQHF.

This clonotype was seen ten or more times. This chain links TRBV29-1 with TRBJ2-1; TRBD2 is a possible D gene (6 bases). The CDR3 has 14 residues. V shed 4 bases and J shed 0 bases, with 10 bases lying between them. Germline V gene lookup returns CDR1 SQVTM and CDR2 ANQGSEA. CDR3 nucleotide sequence: TGCAGCGTTGCTAGAGCGGGCTCCTACAATGAGCAGTTCTTC. The encoded protein is CSVARAGSYNEQFF.

This clonotype was found many times. The chain joins TRBV2 to TRBJ2-7; D not certain. The V and J ends lost 5 bases and 7 bases respectively, with 12 bases between them. CDR3 size: 12 residues. Germline values: CDR1 SNHLY, CDR2 FYNNEI. The CDR3 protein is CASSIDLGEQYF. The CDR3 coding sequence is TGTGCCAGCAGTATAGACCTGGGGGAGCAGTACTTC. Together with reference TRBV2 and TRBJ2-7, the CDR3 gives the full variable domain: EPEVTQTPSHQVTQMGQEVILRCVPISNHLYFYWYRQILGQKVEFLVSFYNNEISEKSEIFDDQFSVERPDGSNFTLKIRSTKLEDSAMYFCASSIDLGEQYFGPGTRLTVT.

This clonotype has only a few counts. The rearrangement links TRBV3-1 to TRBJ2-5; 8 positions agree with TRBD1. With V trimmed by 1 base and J by 11 bases, 12 bases remained unmatched. CDR3 length: 15 residues. Germline assignment: CDR1 LGHDT and CDR2 YNNKEL (reference sequence). This CDR3 reads CASSQGFGQGSEQYF. As DNA, the CDR3 is TGTGCCAGCAGCCAAGGTTTCGGACAGGGTAGTGAGCAGTACTTC.

This clonotype showed up just a few times. The chain is built from TRBV5-1 and TRBJ2-5, with D possibly being TRBD1 or TRBD2 (6 bases each). Between the trimmed V and J ends, which lost 0 bases and 5 bases, there was a span of 17 bases. This CDR3 contains 16 residues. CDR1 is SGHRS and CDR2 is YFSETQ in the germline V gene. CDR3 in DNA: TGCGCCAGCAGCTTGGGTCGGATGGGGGGCCCTGAGACCCAGTACTTC. Its translation is CASSLGRMGGPETQYF.